This TCR beta chain originates from a study of cytomegalovirus exposure and HLA in healthy donors. This clone has a single count. Its antigen is undetermined. The germline V gene encodes CDR1 WNHNN and CDR2 SYGVQD (reference sequence). This CDR3 region has 14 residues. Unmatched junction bases numbered 4, after V lost 3 bases and J lost 3 bases. 60 Vbeta and 13 Jbeta primers were used in PCR. TCRdb's copy holds only in-frame clones and misses some; the assay was immunoSEQ multiplex PCR. In the table there are roughly 100,000 clones, roughly four fifths of which are singletons. Whole-study findings and limits: Some public TCRs appeared in many individuals, while most sequences were rare. When analyzed later, a missense DCLRE1C variant was found to be linked to TCR beta V- and J-gene trimming. Sequence variants that were highly shared formed a cluster that was likely a sequencing artifact.

The TCR sequence derives from a man between 25 and 39 years old in good health and CMV-seropositive. The V gene is TRBV10-1, the J gene TRBJ2-7, with TRBD1 identical over 8 bases. The sequencing sample was made of PBMCs. The CDR3 DNA reads as TGCGCCAGCAGTGAACAGGGGGTCGGCTACGAGCAGTACTTC. It translates to CASSEQGVGYEQYF.